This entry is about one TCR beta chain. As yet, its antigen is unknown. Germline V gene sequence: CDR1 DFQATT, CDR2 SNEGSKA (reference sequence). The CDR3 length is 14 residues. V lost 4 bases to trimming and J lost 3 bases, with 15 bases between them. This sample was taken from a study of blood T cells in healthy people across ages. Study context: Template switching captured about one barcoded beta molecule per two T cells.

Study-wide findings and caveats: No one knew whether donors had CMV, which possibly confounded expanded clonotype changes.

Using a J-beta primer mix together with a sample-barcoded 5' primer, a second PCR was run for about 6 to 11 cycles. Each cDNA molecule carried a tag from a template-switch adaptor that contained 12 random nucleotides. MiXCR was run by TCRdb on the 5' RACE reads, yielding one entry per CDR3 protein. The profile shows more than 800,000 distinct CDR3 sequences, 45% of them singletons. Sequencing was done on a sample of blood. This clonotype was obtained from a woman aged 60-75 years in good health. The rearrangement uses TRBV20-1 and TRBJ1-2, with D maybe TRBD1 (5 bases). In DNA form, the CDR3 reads TGCAGTGCTATCAGGCCCGGGACTGACTATGGCTACACCTTC. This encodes CSAIRPGTDYGYTF.